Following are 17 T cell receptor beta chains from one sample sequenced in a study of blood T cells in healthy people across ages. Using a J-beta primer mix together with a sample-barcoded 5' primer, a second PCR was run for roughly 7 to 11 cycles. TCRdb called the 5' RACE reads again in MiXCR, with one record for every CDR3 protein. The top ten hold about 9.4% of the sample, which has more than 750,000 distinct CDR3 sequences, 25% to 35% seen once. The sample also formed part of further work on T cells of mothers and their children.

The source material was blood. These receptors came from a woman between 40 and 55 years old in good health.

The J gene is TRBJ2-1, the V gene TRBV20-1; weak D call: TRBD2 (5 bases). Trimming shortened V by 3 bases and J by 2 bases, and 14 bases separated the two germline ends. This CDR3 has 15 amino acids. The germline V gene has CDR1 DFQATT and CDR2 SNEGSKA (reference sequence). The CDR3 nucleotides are TGCAGTGCTAGGGATTCTAGCCTCCCCTACAATGAGCAGTTCTTC. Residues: CSARDSSLPYNEQFF.

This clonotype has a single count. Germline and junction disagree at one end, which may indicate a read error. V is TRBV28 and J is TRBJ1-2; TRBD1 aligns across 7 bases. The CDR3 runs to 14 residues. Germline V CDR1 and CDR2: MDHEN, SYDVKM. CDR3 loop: CACSRGQSENGYTF. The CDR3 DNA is TGTGCCTGCAGCCGGGGACAGTCAGAGAATGGCTACACCTTC.

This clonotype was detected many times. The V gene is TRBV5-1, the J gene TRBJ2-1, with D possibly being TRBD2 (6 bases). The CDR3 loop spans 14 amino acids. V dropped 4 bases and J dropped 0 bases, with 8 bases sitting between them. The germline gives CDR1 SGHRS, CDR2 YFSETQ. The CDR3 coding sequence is TGCGCCAGCAGCCGGGACTTCTCCTACAATGAGCAGTTCTTC. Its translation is CASSRDFSYNEQFF.

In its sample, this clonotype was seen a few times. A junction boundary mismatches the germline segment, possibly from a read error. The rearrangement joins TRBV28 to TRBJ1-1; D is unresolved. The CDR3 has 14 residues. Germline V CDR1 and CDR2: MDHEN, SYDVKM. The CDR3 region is CARSWSAMNTEAFF. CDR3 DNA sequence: TGTGCCCGCAGTTGGTCGGCCATGAACACTGAAGCTTTCTTT.

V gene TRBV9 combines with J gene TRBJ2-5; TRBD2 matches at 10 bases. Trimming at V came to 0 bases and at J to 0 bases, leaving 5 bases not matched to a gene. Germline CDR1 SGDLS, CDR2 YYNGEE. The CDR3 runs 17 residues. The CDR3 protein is CASSVGGSGGYQETQYF. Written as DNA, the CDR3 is TGTGCCAGCAGCGTAGGAGGTAGCGGGGGGTACCAAGAGACCCAGTACTTC.

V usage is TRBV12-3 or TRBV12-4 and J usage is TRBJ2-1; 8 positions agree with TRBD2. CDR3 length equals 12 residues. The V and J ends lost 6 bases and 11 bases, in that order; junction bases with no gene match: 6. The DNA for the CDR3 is TGTGCCAGCAGGGTAGCGGGACCAAAGCAGTTCTTC. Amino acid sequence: CASRVAGPKQFF.

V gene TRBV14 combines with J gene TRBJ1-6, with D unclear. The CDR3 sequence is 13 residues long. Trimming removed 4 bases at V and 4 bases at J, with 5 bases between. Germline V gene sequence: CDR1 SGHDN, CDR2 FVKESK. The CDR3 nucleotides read TGTGCCAGCAGCCGAACGTATAATTCACCCCTCCACTTT. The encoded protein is CASSRTYNSPLHF.

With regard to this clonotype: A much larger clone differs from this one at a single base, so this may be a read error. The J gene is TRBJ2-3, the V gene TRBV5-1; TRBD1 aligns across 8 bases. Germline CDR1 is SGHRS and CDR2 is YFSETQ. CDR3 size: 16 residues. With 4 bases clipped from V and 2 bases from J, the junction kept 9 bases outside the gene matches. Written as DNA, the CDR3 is TGCGCCAGCAGCACAACACAGGGGGTTTCCACAGATACGCAGTATTTT. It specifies CASSTTQGVSTDTQYF.

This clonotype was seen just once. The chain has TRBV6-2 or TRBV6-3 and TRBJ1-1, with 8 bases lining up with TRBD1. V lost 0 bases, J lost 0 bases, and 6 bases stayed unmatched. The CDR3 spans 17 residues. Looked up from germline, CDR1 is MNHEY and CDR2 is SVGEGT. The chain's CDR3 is CASSYSPGQVMNTEAFF. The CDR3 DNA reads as TGTGCCAGCAGTTACTCCCCGGGACAGGTCATGAACACTGAAGCTTTCTTT.

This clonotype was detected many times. CDR3 region: CASSSRQGDSYEQYF. CDR3 nucleotides: TGTGCCAGCAGCAGCAGACAGGGGGATTCCTACGAGCAGTACTTC. The genes are TRBV9 and TRBJ2-7; 9 bases agree with TRBD1. Germline lookup yields CDR1 SGDLS and CDR2 YYNGEE. Losses at the gene ends were 4 bases for V and 1 base for J; bases not matched to a gene: 6. The CDR3 is 15 residues long.

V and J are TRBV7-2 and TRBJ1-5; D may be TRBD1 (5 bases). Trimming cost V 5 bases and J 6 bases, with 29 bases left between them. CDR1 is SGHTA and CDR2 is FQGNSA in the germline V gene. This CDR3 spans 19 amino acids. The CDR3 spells CASSPIRTPPYFRCQPQHF. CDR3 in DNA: TGTGCCAGCAGCCCCATTAGGACACCCCCCTATTTCCGATGTCAGCCCCAGCATTTT.

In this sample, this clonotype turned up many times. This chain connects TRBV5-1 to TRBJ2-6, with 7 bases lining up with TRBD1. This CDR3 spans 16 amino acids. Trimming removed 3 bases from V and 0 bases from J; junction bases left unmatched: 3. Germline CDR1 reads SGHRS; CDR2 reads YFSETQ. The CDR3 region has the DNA TGCGCCAGCAGCTCCTACAGGGGCTCTGGGGCCAACGTCCTGACTTTC. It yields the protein CASSSYRGSGANVLTF.

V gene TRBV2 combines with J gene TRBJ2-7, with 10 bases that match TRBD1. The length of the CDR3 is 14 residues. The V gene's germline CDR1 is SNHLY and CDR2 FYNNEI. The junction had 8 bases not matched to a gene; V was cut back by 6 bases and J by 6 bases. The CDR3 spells CASRDRGRVGEQYF. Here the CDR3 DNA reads TGTGCCAGCAGAGACAGGGGGCGCGTCGGCGAGCAGTACTTC.

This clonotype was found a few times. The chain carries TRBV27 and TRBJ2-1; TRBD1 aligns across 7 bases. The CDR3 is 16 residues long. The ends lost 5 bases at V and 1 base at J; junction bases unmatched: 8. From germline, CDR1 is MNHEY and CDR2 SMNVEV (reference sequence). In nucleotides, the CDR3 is TGTGCCAGCAGTATTACAGGGGAAAGGTCCTACAATGAGCAGTTCTTC. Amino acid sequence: CASSITGERSYNEQFF.

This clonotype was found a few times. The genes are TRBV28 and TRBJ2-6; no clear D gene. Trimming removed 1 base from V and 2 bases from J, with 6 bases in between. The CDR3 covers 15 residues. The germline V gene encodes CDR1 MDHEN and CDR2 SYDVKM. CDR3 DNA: TGTGCCAGCAGTTTATCGATAGCTGGGGCCAACGTCCTGACTTTC. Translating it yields CASSLSIAGANVLTF.

The CDR3 region is CASSQVGISDTQYF. In nucleotides, the CDR3 is TGTGCCAGCAGCCAAGTGGGGATTTCCGATACGCAGTATTTT. This chain uses TRBV3-1 with TRBJ2-3, with D unresolved. Germline loops: CDR1 LGHDT, CDR2 YNNKEL (reference sequence). Trimming pared 1 base from V and 6 bases from J, leaving 11 bases between. The CDR3 is 14 amino acids.

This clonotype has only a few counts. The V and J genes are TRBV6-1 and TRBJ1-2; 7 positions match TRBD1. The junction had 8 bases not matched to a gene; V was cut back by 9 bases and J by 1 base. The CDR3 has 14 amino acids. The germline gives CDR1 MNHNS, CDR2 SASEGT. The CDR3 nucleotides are TGTGCCAGTCGGGACAGTTGGGATAACTATGGCTACACCTTC. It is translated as CASRDSWDNYGYTF.